This T cell receptor (beta chain) was recorded in a study of blood T cell repertoires in COVID-19. At the level of the study: All recovered Cohort 3 donors got two negative PCRs, got clearance, or saw symptom resolution. Collection of acute and convalescent COVID-19 samples took place in the United States, Italy and Spain.

Germline V gives CDR1 SEHNR, CDR2 FQNEAQ (reference sequence). The CDR3 length is 19 residues. V lost 3 bases to trimming and J lost 0 bases; unmatched junction nucleotides: 6. Authors' analysis steps: Estimation of nucleated cell counts relied on the amplification of reference gene primers. Only in-frame clones appear in the TCRdb table, and some are missing; sequencing was by immunoSEQ multiplex PCR. The DNA gave D and trimming, while V, J and clone size come from that table. The repertoire has a few hundred thousand clones, about 88% of them found once; the top ten carry over 2%. The J gene is TRBJ2-1, the V gene TRBV7-9, with 15 positions matching TRBD2. The source is a woman aged 55-70 years in a cohort exposed to, infected with or recovered from COVID-19 (not recorded which). Sequencing was done on a sample of PBMCs or T cells enriched from blood (not recorded which). This CDR3 is CASSLAGLAGGSSYNEQFF. The CDR3 DNA reads TGTGCCAGCAGCTTGGCGGGACTAGCGGGAGGAAGCTCCTACAATGAGCAGTTCTTC.